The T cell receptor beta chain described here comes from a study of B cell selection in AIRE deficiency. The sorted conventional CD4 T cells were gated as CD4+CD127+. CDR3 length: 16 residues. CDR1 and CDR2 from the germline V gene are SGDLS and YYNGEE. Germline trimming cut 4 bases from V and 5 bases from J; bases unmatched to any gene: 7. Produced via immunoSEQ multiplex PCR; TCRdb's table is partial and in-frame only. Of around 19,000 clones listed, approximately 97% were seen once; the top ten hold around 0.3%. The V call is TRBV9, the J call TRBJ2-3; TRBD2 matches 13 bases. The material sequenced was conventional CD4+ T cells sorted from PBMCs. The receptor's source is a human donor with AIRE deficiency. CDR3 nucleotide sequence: TGTGCCAGCAGCTCCAGGACTAGCGGGAGTGGAGATACGCAGTATTTT. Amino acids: CASSSRTSGSGDTQYF.